Following are 27 T cell receptor beta chains from one sample sequenced in a study of Ad26.COV2.S vaccination and SARS-CoV-2 variants. Here immunoSEQ multiplex PCR was the method, and the copy in TCRdb shows in-frame clones only, minus some. The table records 300,000 to 400,000 clones, roughly 89% of them present only once. The treatment is: approximately 18 received Ad26.COV2.S at low or high dose, single or two shots; roughly five received placebo; per-sample allocation not given. Samples analyzed were those drawn on day 63 after the first vaccine or placebo injection. The input for sequencing was peripheral blood, taken in a trial of Ad26.COV2.S vaccine versus placebo. Every receptor here comes from a person between 18 and 65 years old who received the Ad26.COV2.S COVID-19 vaccine or a placebo.

This CDR3 reads CASSPSATAYNEQFF. CDR3 coding DNA: TGTGCCAGCAGCCCGAGCGCTACCGCCTACAATGAGCAGTTCTTC. This sequence joins TRBV21-1 and TRBJ2-1; the table's D call, TRBD2, has no DNA check behind it. TRBV21-1 is tagged as a pseudogene. The CDR3 spans 15 residues.

As to this clone: Other DNA sequences in the same sample also yield this CDR3. The chain links TRBV19 to TRBJ1-5; 8 bases agree with TRBD1. Losses at the gene ends were 3 bases for V and 7 bases for J; bases not matched to a gene: 8. Germline-derived CDR1 and CDR2 are LNHDA and SQIVND (reference sequence). The CDR3 is made up of 15 amino acids. CDR3 region: CASSILAGGGQPQHF. Written as DNA, the CDR3 is TGTGCCAGTAGTATTCTGGCAGGGGGCGGCCAGCCCCAGCATTTT.

This chain links TRBV7-2 with TRBJ1-5; D perhaps matches TRBD1 (6 bases). The V gene lost 3 bases and the J gene lost 3 bases, with 15 bases spanning the gap. CDR3 size: 16 residues. From germline, CDR1 is SGHTA and CDR2 FQGNSA. CDR3 DNA: TGTGCCAGCAGCTTGCAGGCAGGGGCGACCAATCAGCCCCAGCATTTT. This codes for CASSLQAGATNQPQHF. Drawing the rest from reference TRBV7-2 and TRBJ1-5, the complete variable domain is GAGVSQSPSNKVTEKGKDVELRCDPISGHTALYWYRQSLGQGLEFLIYFQGNSAPDKSGLPSDRFSAERTGGSVSTLTIQRTQQEDSAVYLCASSLQAGATNQPQHFGDGTRLSIL.

The rearrangement links TRBV6-1 to TRBJ1-1; D perhaps matches TRBD1 (6 bases). The CDR3 is 16 residues long. The V end was cut by 1 base, the J end by 0 bases, with 12 bases between. Germline CDR1 and CDR2: MNHNS and SASEGT. CDR3 loop: CASSEGGAGVNTEAFF. CDR3 nucleotide sequence: TGTGCCAGCAGTGAAGGGGGCGCAGGGGTGAACACTGAAGCTTTCTTT.

The chain is built from TRBV6-5 and TRBJ2-2, with D perhaps matching TRBD1 or TRBD2 (6 bases each). V was cut by 10 bases and J by 6 bases, with 12 bases left in between. Looked up from germline, CDR1 is MNHEY and CDR2 is SVGAGI. The CDR3 has 12 amino acids. DNA of the CDR3: TGTGCCACCGGTCGGGGGCCCGGGGAGCTGTTTTTT. This sequence encodes CATGRGPGELFF.

The chain employs TRBV3-1 (or the pseudogene TRBV3-2) and TRBJ2-7, with 9 bases matching TRBD2. CDR3 length: 14 residues. The germline CDR1 and CDR2 sequences are LGHDT and YNNKEL (reference sequence). The V segment lost 4 bases and the J segment 1 base; nucleotides outside the gene matches: 2. In nucleotides, the CDR3 is TGTGCCAGCAGCCTAGCGGGGGAATCCTACGAGCAGTACTTC. Amino acid sequence: CASSLAGESYEQYF.

The chain links TRBV11-2 to TRBJ1-4; 12 nucleotides line up with TRBD1. Trimming took 2 bases from V and 7 from J; bases not matched to a gene: 14. The CDR3 extends over 19 amino acids. Germline V gives CDR1 SGHAT, CDR2 FQNNGV. CDR3 sequence: CASSLRHPGQGARSEKLFF. DNA for the CDR3: TGTGCCAGCAGCTTACGCCATCCGGGACAGGGGGCGAGGAGTGAAAAACTGTTTTTT.

This clone appeared once. This chain links TRBV7-9 with TRBJ2-2; D might be TRBD2 (5 bases). Trimming pared 4 bases from V and 0 bases from J, leaving 15 bases between. CDR1 and CDR2 from the germline V gene are SEHNR and FQNEAQ (reference sequence). This CDR3 comprises 17 residues. The CDR3 DNA follows: TGTGCCAGCAGCTCAAGAGGGCAGCAAGCGAACACCGGGGAGCTGTTTTTT. Its translation is CASSSRGQQANTGELFF.

The chain uses TRBV4-1 and TRBJ2-1, with D possibly matching TRBD2 (5 bases). The CDR3 contains 17 residues. Looked up from germline, CDR1 is MGHRA and CDR2 is YSYEKL. Trimming removed 2 bases at V and 6 bases at J, with 20 bases between. Written as DNA, the CDR3 is TGCGCCAGCAGCCAAAAATCGCCCGGGGTAGAGTTCAATGAGCAGTTCTTC. Its protein is CASSQKSPGVEFNEQFF.

This rearrangement joins TRBV5-1 to TRBJ2-2; D may be TRBD2 (6 bases). CDR3 length equals 15 residues. The germline V and J ends were trimmed by 2 bases and 4 bases, with 12 bases remaining between them. The germline gives CDR1 SGHRS, CDR2 YFSETQ. Here the CDR3 reads CASSFGGTTTGELFF. CDR3 in DNA: TGCGCCAGCAGCTTCGGGGGAACTACCACCGGGGAGCTGTTTTTT.

The chain has TRBV11-2 and TRBJ2-4; D not resolved. The CDR3 consists of 14 residues. V was shortened by 5 bases and J by 6 bases, with 14 bases between the two germline ends. Germline CDR1 reads SGHAT; CDR2 reads FQNNGV. The DNA of the CDR3 is TGTGCCAGCAGCCAATCCGGCCCGGGAAACATTCAGTACTTC. Translation: CASSQSGPGNIQYF.

This chain uses TRBV27 with TRBJ2-1; the match to TRBD2 covers 9 bases. J was trimmed by 8 bases and V by 5 bases; bases with no gene match: 7. The CDR3 is made up of 14 amino acids. Per germline, CDR1 MNHEY and CDR2 SMNVEV (reference sequence). Here the CDR3 DNA reads TGTGCCAGCAGTAGTAGCGGGAGAAACGATGAGCAGTTCTTC. It encodes CASSSSGRNDEQFF.

This chain connects TRBV6-5 to TRBJ1-5; D is uncertain. CDR3 length: 15 amino acids. Germline V gives CDR1 MNHEY, CDR2 SVGAGI. V lost 6 bases, J lost 7 bases, and 19 bases lay in between. In DNA, the CDR3 is TGTGCCAGCAGCGTCTGGGCAAAGGAATCGCAGCCCCAGCATTTT. It codes for CASSVWAKESQPQHF.

This rearrangement joins TRBV18 to TRBJ2-5; D could derive from TRBD1 or TRBD2 (5 bases each). Per the germline V gene, CDR1 is KGHSH and CDR2 is LQKENI. This CDR3 spans 15 amino acids. The ends were cut back, 0 bases at V and 0 bases at J, with 8 bases in the middle. Here the CDR3 DNA reads TGTGCCAGCTCACCACCGGGGACCTACCAAGAGACCCAGTACTTC. Translation gives CASSPPGTYQETQYF.

The V call is TRBV11-2, the J call TRBJ2-1; D perhaps matches TRBD1 (6 bases). Germline V lookup: CDR1 SGHAT, CDR2 FQNNGV. V was pared by 5 bases and J by 3 bases, with 17 bases between. The CDR3 consists of 16 residues. The CDR3 sequence: CASSGPDRIHYNEQFF. CDR3 nucleotide sequence: TGTGCCAGCAGCGGCCCAGACAGGATACACTACAATGAGCAGTTCTTC.

The V gene is TRBV19, the J gene TRBJ2-3; 9 bases match TRBD1. The V gene's germline CDR1 is LNHDA and CDR2 SQIVND (reference sequence). The CDR3 has 16 amino acids. Germline trimming cut 0 bases from V and 7 bases from J; bases unmatched to any gene: 8. The chain's CDR3 is CASSIEGQGIFNTQYF. The CDR3 DNA is TGTGCCAGTAGTATAGAAGGACAGGGGATTTTTAATACGCAGTATTTT. Looking up the rest from reference TRBV19 and TRBJ2-3 gives the full variable domain: DGGITQSPKYLFRKEGQNVTLSCEQNLNHDAMYWYRQDPGQGLRLIYYSQIVNDFQKGDIAEGYSVSREKKESFPLTVTSAQKNPTAFYLCASSIEGQGIFNTQYFGPGTRLTVL.

In DNA, the CDR3 is TGTGCCAGCAGCTTAGTGCCCGGGACAGCGCTGCTTGCGAACACTGAAGCTTTCTTT. Translated: CASSLVPGTALLANTEAFF. The V and J genes are TRBV7-2 and TRBJ1-1; TRBD1 aligns across 7 bases. The ends lost 1 base at V and 1 base at J; junction bases unmatched: 15. The CDR3 totals 19 residues. Per germline, CDR1 SGHTA and CDR2 FQGNSA.

The CDR3 is CAISAKGGDQPQHF. For the CDR3, the DNA is TGTGCCATCAGCGCCAAAGGGGGCGATCAGCCCCAGCATTTT. The chain uses TRBV10-3 and TRBJ1-5; TRBD1 matches 7 bases. Trimming took 6 bases from V and 5 from J; bases not matched to a gene: 7. Germline CDR1 and CDR2: ENHRY and SYGVKD. This CDR3 region has 14 residues.

The chain carries TRBV19 and TRBJ2-1; D might be TRBD2 (6 bases). The CDR3 is 18 residues long. Trimming stripped 5 bases from V and 0 bases from J, with 20 bases between. Germline V gene lookup returns CDR1 LNHDA and CDR2 SQIVND (reference sequence). The chain's CDR3 is CASSEEGAVSSSYNEQFF. Written as DNA, the CDR3 is TGTGCCAGTAGTGAGGAGGGCGCAGTTTCTAGCTCCTACAATGAGCAGTTCTTC.

The chain couples TRBV6-5 to TRBJ2-7, with D possibly TRBD2 on 6 matching bases. CDR3 length equals 13 residues. Germline V gene data show CDR1 as MNHEY and CDR2 as SVGAGI. Deletions cut 6 bases from V and 5 bases from J, with 14 bases between. CDR3 sequence: CASRGGAGHEQYF. CDR3 bases: TGTGCCAGCAGGGGGGGAGCAGGGCACGAGCAGTACTTC.

This clone was counted a single time. The V and J genes are TRBV7-3 and TRBJ2-5; tentatively, D is TRBD1 (5 bases). Germline V gene data show CDR1 as SGHTA and CDR2 as FQGTGA. The CDR3 contains 12 residues. Trimming stripped 10 bases from V and 2 bases from J, with 11 bases between. The CDR3 loop reads CATGRLQETQYF. Here the CDR3 DNA reads TGTGCCACAGGGCGGTTACAAGAGACCCAGTACTTC.

The chain employs TRBV5-5 and TRBJ1-4; TRBD1 aligns across 8 bases. The CDR3 sequence is 15 residues long. The germline gives CDR1 SGHKS, CDR2 YYEKEE (reference sequence). V lost 4 bases to trimming and J lost 6 bases; unmatched junction nucleotides: 8. CDR3 protein: CASSQTTGGDEKLFF. CDR3 nucleotides: TGTGCCAGCAGCCAGACCACAGGGGGGGATGAAAAACTGTTTTTT.

This sequence joins TRBV5-8 and TRBJ1-1; 9 nucleotides match TRBD1. The CDR3 consists of 16 residues. Germline V gene data show CDR1 as SGHTS and CDR2 as YDEGEE. V dropped 4 bases and J dropped 0; count of bases not matched to a gene: 7. The CDR3 is CASSLTDRGLNTEAFF. In DNA form, the CDR3 reads TGTGCCAGCAGCCTAACGGACAGGGGATTGAACACTGAAGCTTTCTTT.

This clone was observed a handful of times. The chain combines TRBV2 with TRBJ1-1; D uncertain. This CDR3 has 15 amino acids. CDR1 and CDR2 from the germline V gene are SNHLY and FYNNEI. V gave up 6 bases and J gave up 1 base, with 15 bases separating them. CDR3 in DNA: TGTGCCAGCAGACCGCAAGTTTTTGGGAACACTGAAGCTTTCTTT. As protein: CASRPQVFGNTEAFF.

J is TRBJ2-2 and V is TRBV7-6; D uncertain. CDR1 is SGHVS and CDR2 is FNYEAQ in the germline V gene. The CDR3 totals 15 residues. Trimming took 0 bases from V and 3 from J, leaving 8 bases between them. The CDR3 region is CASSLALSYTGELFF. The CDR3, as DNA: TGTGCCAGCAGCTTAGCGCTATCATACACCGGGGAGCTGTTTTTT.

V usage is TRBV9 and J usage is TRBJ2-4; D is ambiguous. The ends were cut back, 1 base at V and 0 bases at J, with 8 bases in the middle. Germline-derived CDR1 and CDR2 are SGDLS and YYNGEE. This CDR3 region has 15 residues. CDR3 amino acids: CASSVTALAKNIQYF. CDR3 sequence (DNA): TGTGCCAGCAGCGTAACAGCCCTAGCCAAAAACATTCAGTACTTC.

The V and J genes are TRBV25-1 and TRBJ2-2; D is perhaps TRBD2 (6 bases). V lost 6 bases to trimming and J lost 7 bases, with 18 bases between them. CDR3 length equals 15 residues. CDR1 is MGHDK and CDR2 is SYGVNS in the germline V gene. DNA of the CDR3: TGTGCCAGCAGGGAGCAACAGGCGGAGGGCGGGGAGCTGTTTTTT. Encoded protein: CASREQQAEGGELFF.